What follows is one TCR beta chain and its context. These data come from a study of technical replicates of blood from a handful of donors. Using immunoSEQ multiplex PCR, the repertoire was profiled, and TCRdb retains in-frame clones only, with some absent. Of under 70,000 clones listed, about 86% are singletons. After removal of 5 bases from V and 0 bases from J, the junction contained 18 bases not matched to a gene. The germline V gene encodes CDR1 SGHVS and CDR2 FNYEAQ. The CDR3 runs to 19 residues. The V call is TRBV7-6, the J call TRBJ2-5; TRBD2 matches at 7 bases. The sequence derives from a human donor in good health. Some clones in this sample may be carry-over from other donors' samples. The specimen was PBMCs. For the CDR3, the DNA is TGTGCCAGCAGCACCACACCCCGGCCACGGCGGGAGAACCAAGAGACCCAGTACTTC. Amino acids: CASSTTPRPRRENQETQYF.